This is a list of T cell receptor beta chains from one sample in a study of OX40 agonist ivuxolimab in advanced cancers. Sequencing used immunoSEQ multiplex PCR; TCRdb keeps in-frame clones, though not all of them. Of several thousand clones in the sample, around 85% were seen once. Sequencing used CD4+ or CD8+ T cells sorted from blood, obtained in a trial of the OX40 agonist ivuxolimab. The receptors stem from an adult with an advanced solid tumor such as melanoma, head and neck, liver or kidney cancer. Each CDR3 is given without its conserved first and last residue.

V gene,CDR3 protein
TRBV1,TSSDGGVRKTYGYT
TRBV6-5,ASSYQRGGFYNEQF
TRBV5-1,ASSYRDEQY
TRBV9,ASSALARGNTGELF
TRBV11-2,ASSLLDEQY
TRBV19,ASSIAGSGANVLT
TRBV14,ASSQSHGNIQY
TRBV4-2,ASSQEGLAGGGEQF
TRBV5-3,ARSSIPGRNTGELF
TRBV14,ASSQGTGAGYEQY
TRBV5-6,ASSLEVGTLIYGYT
TRBV5-1,ASSGDGGINTGELF
TRBV6-1,ASSEIGGSSYEQY
TRBV19,ASSIQGQGYEQY
TRBV30,AWSYGAYNEQF
TRBV19,ASSSPPGTGSGELF
TRBV15,ATTQAGSYEQY
TRBV6-1,ASSYGTTDTQY
TRBV6-5,ASGDHSNYGYT
TRBV4-1,ASSQVSLGNYGYT
TRBV7-9,ASSLVDTQY
TRBV2,AKNDRDGQSSYNEQF
TRBV13,ASSLGHLGTEAF
TRBV19,ASRQDNQPQH
TRBV4-2,ASSQNRGDYEQY
TRBV11-2,ASSLWPQVDEQY
TRBV29-1,SVEGLAGDRAYNEQF
TRBV4-1,ASSQPHLDTHGYT
TRBV10-3,AISAPDRGDTEAF
TRBV28,ASSLGGISPLH
TRBV5-6,ASSSNGAKTVYGYT
TRBV30,AWSVGPDFRDRGREYGYT